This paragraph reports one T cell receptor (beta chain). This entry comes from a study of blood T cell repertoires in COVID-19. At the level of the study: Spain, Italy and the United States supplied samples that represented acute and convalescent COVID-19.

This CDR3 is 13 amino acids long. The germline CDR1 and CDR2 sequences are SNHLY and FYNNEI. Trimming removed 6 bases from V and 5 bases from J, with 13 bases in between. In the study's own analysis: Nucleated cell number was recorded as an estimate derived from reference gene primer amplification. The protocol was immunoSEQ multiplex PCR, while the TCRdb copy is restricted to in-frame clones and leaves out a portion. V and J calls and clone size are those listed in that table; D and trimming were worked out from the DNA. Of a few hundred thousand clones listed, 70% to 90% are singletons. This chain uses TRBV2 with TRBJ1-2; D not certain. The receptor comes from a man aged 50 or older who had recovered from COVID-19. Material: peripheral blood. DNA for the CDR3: TGTGCCAGCAGGGCGACTGTACCGTATGGCTACACCTTC. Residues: CASRATVPYGYTF. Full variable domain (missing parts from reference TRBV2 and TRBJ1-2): EPEVTQTPSHQVTQMGQEVILRCVPISNHLYFYWYRQILGQKVEFLVSFYNNEISEKSEIFDDQFSVERPDGSNFTLKIRSTKLEDSAMYFCASRATVPYGYTFGSGTRLTVV.